The clone carrying this T cell receptor beta chain was observed once. The antigen is unknown. The data stem from a study of T cell repertoires in cytomegalovirus infection. The wider study: A matching HLA type, together with CMV infection, was signaled by public TCR beta signatures.

TCRdb re-called the reads with MiXCR, one entry per CDR3 protein. The sample lists some 200,000 distinct CDR3 sequences, approximately 19% occurring once. This CDR3 spans 14 amino acids. Trimming removed 5 bases from V and 8 bases from J, with 18 bases in between. Germline values: CDR1 LNHDA, CDR2 SQIVND (reference sequence). Overall study findings and caveats: Summed public TCR beta family frequency identified CMV carriers bearing the relevant HLA. HLA-C-restricted CMV clonotypes gave the most frequent clonotype in two of eight donors.

This receptor was identified in a human donor in good health (CMV status not recorded). Some clones in this sample may be carry-over from other donors' samples. The J gene is TRBJ1-2, the V gene TRBV19, with a possible D match to TRBD1 (6 bases). Input material: PBMCs. CDR3 nucleotide sequence: TGTGCCAGTAGTCGTCAGGGGTCCTCGAGGGGCTACACCTTC. It yields the protein CASSRQGSSRGYTF.